The 16 T cell receptor beta chains listed next were all sequenced from one sample in a study of blood T cell repertoires in COVID-19. This table comes from immunoSEQ multiplex PCR, and its TCRdb copy is limited to in-frame clones, with some not included. Of roughly 300,000 clones detected, more than 75% appear once; the ten largest clones hold 7.8%. The specimen sequenced was peripheral blood. Receptor source: a woman in her forties or fifties who had recovered from COVID-19.

This clone came up once. The chain uses TRBV7-3 and TRBJ2-1; tentative D call: TRBD2 (6 bases). CDR1 and CDR2 (germline): SGHTA, FQGTGA. This CDR3 is 14 amino acids long. V gave up 2 bases and J gave up 5 bases, with 10 bases separating them. Here the CDR3 reads CASSLGGTHNEQFF. The CDR3 DNA is TGTGCCAGCAGCTTAGGCGGGACCCACAATGAGCAGTTCTTC.

V gene TRBV9 combines with J gene TRBJ1-1; D perhaps matches TRBD1 (5 bases). The germline V gene has CDR1 SGDLS and CDR2 YYNGEE. CDR3 length equals 14 residues. Between the trimmed V and J ends, which lost 3 bases and 4 bases, there was a span of 13 bases. CDR3 in DNA: TGTGCCAGCAGCGCGTCGTGGGGGGTCACTGAAGCTTTCTTT. It translates to CASSASWGVTEAFF.

In its sample, this clone was seen once. This rearrangement joins TRBV5-1 to TRBJ2-2, with D perhaps TRBD1 (5 bases). Germline V CDR1 and CDR2: SGHRS, YFSETQ. The CDR3 extends over 15 amino acids. Between the trimmed V and J ends, which lost 0 bases and 2 bases, there was a span of 8 bases. This chain's CDR3 is CASSLGQRNTGELFF. The CDR3 coding sequence is TGCGCCAGCAGCTTGGGACAGCGAAACACCGGGGAGCTGTTTTTT.

This chain joins TRBV7-2 and TRBJ1-3; no definite D call. The CDR3 extends over 13 amino acids. Germline CDR1 SGHTA, CDR2 FQGNSA. The ends were cut back, 2 bases at V and 4 bases at J, with 6 bases in the middle. CDR3 nucleotide sequence: TGTGCCAGCAGCTTACAGTTAGGAAACACCATATATTTT. This translates into CASSLQLGNTIYF.

The gene calls are TRBV5-5 and TRBJ2-5, with 8 bases matching TRBD2. The CDR3 is 13 amino acids. Germline-derived CDR1 and CDR2 are SGHKS and YYEKEE (reference sequence). After removal of 8 bases from V and 5 bases from J, the junction contained 8 bases not matched to a gene. CDR3 amino acids: CARQAGARETQYF. The CDR3 nucleotides are TGTGCCAGACAAGCGGGAGCGCGGGAGACCCAGTACTTC.

The table lists this clone with a count of one. Without the conserved terminal phenylalanine or tryptophan, this CDR3 likely stems from a read error. Because the CDR3's place on the DNA is in doubt, the DNA is left out and the CDR3 is given as listed by TCRdb. The chain links TRBV6-1 to TRBJ2-7; TRBD2 is taken as the D call from the table, unchecked against the DNA. The CDR3 comprises 13 residues, both ends counted. The germline CDR1 and CDR2 sequences are MNHNS and SASEGT. CDR3 sequence reads: CASSESPGLQRVI.

This chain joins TRBV4-2 and TRBJ2-5; TRBD2 matches at 7 bases. The germline V gene has CDR1 LGHNA and CDR2 YNFKEQ. Losses at the gene ends were 0 bases for V and 10 bases for J; bases not matched to a gene: 5. This CDR3 has 13 amino acids. In DNA, the CDR3 is TGTGCCAGCAGCCAAGATTGGGGAGGGCGCCAGTACTTC. Protein sequence: CASSQDWGGRQYF.

The gene calls are TRBV5-1 and TRBJ2-3; TRBD1 might be the D (6 bases). The germline V gene has CDR1 SGHRS and CDR2 YFSETQ. Trimming stripped 0 bases from V and 4 bases from J, with 12 bases between. The length of the CDR3 is 15 residues. CDR3 DNA sequence: TGCGCCAGCAGCTTGGAGTCAGGGGTGGCAGATACGCAGTATTTT. Translation: CASSLESGVADTQYF.

The chain has TRBV5-4 and TRBJ1-3; D remains unclear. Germline values: CDR1 SGHNT, CDR2 YYREEE (reference sequence). Trimming stripped 4 bases from V and 0 bases from J, with 11 bases between. The CDR3 spans 15 residues. DNA for the CDR3: TGTGCCAGCAGCCTGGACCCGAGCTCTGGAAACACCATATATTTT. As protein: CASSLDPSSGNTIYF. Combining the CDR3 with reference TRBV5-4 and TRBJ1-3 gives the whole variable domain ETGVTQSPTHLIKTRGQQVTLRCSSQSGHNTVSWYQQALGQGPQFIFQYYREEENGRGNFPPRFSGLQFPNYSSELNVNALELDDSALYLCASSLDPSSGNTIYFGEGSWLTVV.

This clone was seen a single time. The chain recombines TRBV6-5 with TRBJ2-7; 7 bases are a match to TRBD1. The V segment lost 5 bases and the J segment 2 bases; nucleotides outside the gene matches: 3. Germline V gene data show CDR1 as MNHEY and CDR2 as SVGAGI. This CDR3 contains 13 residues. CDR3 amino acids: CASSRDRPYEQYF. CDR3 DNA sequence: TGTGCCAGCAGTCGGGACAGACCCTACGAGCAGTACTTC.

The chain has TRBV28 and TRBJ2-3; TRBD2 aligns across 8 bases. CDR1 and CDR2 from the germline V gene are MDHEN and SYDVKM. This CDR3 region has 15 residues. Losses at the gene ends were 5 bases for V and 1 base for J; bases not matched to a gene: 5. The CDR3 DNA reads as TGTGCCAGCAGTCCCTTGGGACTAGGCACAGATACGCAGTATTTT. Encoded protein: CASSPLGLGTDTQYF.

In this sample, this clone turned up a few times. J is TRBJ2-1 and V is TRBV2; 9 nucleotides agree with TRBD2. The ends lost 7 bases at V and 6 bases at J; junction bases unmatched: 4. This CDR3 region has 13 residues. The germline V gene encodes CDR1 SNHLY and CDR2 FYNNEI. The CDR3 DNA sequence: TGTGCCAGCAATGGCGGGGGGGCCAATGAGCAGTTCTTC. Its protein product is CASNGGGANEQFF.

The gene calls are TRBV7-9 and TRBJ1-1; possible D gene TRBD1, 6 bases. Germline V CDR1 and CDR2: SEHNR, FQNEAQ (reference sequence). The CDR3 loop spans 14 amino acids. V shed 0 bases and J shed 10 bases, with 15 bases lying between them. CDR3 in DNA: TGTGCCAGCAGCTTAGCTTCACAGGGTAATCGAGCTTTCTTT. This gives the protein CASSLASQGNRAFF.

This clone was detected only a few times. The J gene is TRBJ1-2, the V gene TRBV27; D is undetermined. The CDR3 totals 15 residues. Trimming pared 1 base from V and 4 bases from J, leaving 13 bases between. Germline lookup yields CDR1 MNHEY and CDR2 SMNVEV (reference sequence). The CDR3 nucleotides read TGTGCCAGCAGTTTATGGGAGGGCTCCCTCTATGGCTACACCTTC. This encodes CASSLWEGSLYGYTF.

V and J are TRBV6-4 and TRBJ2-7, with TRBD2 matching 11 bases. The CDR3 is 16 residues long. V lost 6 bases, J lost 2 bases, and 9 bases stayed unmatched. From germline, CDR1 is MRHNA and CDR2 SNTAGT. The CDR3 coding sequence is TGTGCCAGCAGGCCACCGGGACTAGCGGTAACCTACGAGCAGTACTTC. Its protein is CASRPPGLAVTYEQYF.

This clone was detected once. This sequence joins TRBV6-2 or TRBV6-3 and TRBJ1-2, with D uncertain. The CDR3 totals 12 residues. In germline, CDR1 is MNHEY, CDR2 SVGEGT. With 2 bases removed from V and 7 bases from J, the gap between germline ends came to 8 bases. The CDR3 DNA reads TGTGCCAGCAGTTACGCCAGTGCTGGCTACACCTTC. Encoded protein: CASSYASAGYTF.